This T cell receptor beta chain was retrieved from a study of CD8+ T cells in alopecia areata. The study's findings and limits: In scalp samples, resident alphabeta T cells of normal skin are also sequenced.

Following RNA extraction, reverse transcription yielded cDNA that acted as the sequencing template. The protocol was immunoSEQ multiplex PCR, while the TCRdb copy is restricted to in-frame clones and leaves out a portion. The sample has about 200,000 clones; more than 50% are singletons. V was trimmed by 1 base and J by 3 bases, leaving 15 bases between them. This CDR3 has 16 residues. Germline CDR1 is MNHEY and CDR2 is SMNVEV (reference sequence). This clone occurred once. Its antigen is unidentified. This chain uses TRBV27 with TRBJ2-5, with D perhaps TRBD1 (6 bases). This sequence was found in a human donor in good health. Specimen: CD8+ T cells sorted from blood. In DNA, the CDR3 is TGTGCCAGCAGTTTATTCACGGACAGAGGTAAAGAGACCCAGTACTTC. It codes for CASSLFTDRGKETQYF.